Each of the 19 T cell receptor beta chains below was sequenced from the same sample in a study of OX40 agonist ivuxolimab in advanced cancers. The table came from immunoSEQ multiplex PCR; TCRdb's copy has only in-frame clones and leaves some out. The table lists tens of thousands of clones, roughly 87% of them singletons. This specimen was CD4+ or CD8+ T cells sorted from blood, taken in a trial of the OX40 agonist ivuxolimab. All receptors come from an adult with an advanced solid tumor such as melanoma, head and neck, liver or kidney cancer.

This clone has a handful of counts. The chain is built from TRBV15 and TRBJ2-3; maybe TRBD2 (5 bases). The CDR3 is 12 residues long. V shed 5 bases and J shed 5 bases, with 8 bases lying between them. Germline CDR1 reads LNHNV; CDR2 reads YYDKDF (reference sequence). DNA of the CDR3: TGTGCCACCAGCCTCCGGGGAGATACGCAGTATTTT. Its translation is CATSLRGDTQYF. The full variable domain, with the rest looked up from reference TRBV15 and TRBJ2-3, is DAMVIQNPRYQVTQFGKPVTLSCSQTLNHNVMYWYQQKSSQAPKLLFHYYDKDFNNEADTPDNFQSRRPNTSFCFLDIRSPGLGDTAMYLCATSLRGDTQYFGPGTRLTVL.

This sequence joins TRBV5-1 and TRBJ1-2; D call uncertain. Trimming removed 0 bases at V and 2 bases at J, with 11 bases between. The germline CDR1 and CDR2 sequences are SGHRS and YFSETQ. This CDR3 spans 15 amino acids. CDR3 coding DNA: TGCGCCAGCAGCTTGGCGGGCAGCCCAAACTATGGCTACACCTTC. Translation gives CASSLAGSPNYGYTF.

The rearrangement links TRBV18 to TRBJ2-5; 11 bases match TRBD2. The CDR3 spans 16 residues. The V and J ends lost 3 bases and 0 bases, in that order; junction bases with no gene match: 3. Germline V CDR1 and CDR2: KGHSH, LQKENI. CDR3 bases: TGTGCCAGCTCACCCGCGACTAGCGGGAACCAAGAGACCCAGTACTTC. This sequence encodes CASSPATSGNQETQYF.

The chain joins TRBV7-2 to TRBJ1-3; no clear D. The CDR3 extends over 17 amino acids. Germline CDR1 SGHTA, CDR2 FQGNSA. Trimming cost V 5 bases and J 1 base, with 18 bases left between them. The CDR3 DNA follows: TGTGCCAGCAGCCGTTTTCTGGCCCAAAAATCTGGAAACACCATATATTTT. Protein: CASSRFLAQKSGNTIYF.

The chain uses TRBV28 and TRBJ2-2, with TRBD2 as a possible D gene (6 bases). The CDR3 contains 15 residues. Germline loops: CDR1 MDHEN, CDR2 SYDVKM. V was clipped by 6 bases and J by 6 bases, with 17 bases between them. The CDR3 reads CASSTPRDFAGELFF. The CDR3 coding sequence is TGTGCCAGCAGCACCCCTCGGGACTTTGCCGGGGAGCTGTTTTTT.

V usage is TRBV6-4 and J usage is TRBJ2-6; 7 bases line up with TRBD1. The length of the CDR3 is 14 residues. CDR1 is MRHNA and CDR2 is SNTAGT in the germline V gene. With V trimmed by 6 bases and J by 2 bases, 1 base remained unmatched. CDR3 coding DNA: TGTGCCAGCAGCGGACAGGCTGGGGCCAACGTCCTGACTTTC. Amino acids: CASSGQAGANVLTF.

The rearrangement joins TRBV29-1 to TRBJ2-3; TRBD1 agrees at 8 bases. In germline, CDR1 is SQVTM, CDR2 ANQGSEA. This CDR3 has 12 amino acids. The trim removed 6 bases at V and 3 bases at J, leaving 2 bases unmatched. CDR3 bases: TGCAGCGTCAGGGGGCCGACAGATACGCAGTATTTT. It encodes CSVRGPTDTQYF.

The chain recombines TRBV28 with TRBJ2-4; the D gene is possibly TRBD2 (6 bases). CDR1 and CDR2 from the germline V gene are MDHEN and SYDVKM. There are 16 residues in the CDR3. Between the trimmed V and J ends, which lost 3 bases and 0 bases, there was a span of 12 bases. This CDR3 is CASSFWGDVAKNIQYF. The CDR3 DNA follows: TGTGCCAGCAGTTTTTGGGGGGATGTAGCCAAAAACATTCAGTACTTC.

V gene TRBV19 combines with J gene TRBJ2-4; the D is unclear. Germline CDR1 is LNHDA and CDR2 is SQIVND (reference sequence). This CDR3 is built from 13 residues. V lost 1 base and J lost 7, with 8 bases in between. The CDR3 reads CASSIVGSNIQYF. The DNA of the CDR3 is TGTGCCAGTAGTATAGTGGGAAGTAACATTCAGTACTTC.

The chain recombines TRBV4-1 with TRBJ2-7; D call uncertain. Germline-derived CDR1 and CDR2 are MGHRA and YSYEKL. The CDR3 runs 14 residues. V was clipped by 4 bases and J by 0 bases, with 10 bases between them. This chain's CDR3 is CASSRASSSYEQYF. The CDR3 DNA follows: TGCGCCAGCAGCCGGGCCAGTAGCTCCTACGAGCAGTACTTC.

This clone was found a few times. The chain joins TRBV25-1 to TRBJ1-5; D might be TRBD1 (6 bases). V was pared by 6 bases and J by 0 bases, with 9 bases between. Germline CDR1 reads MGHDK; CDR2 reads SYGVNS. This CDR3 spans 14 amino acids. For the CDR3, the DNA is TGTGCCAGCAGCCTACAGGGTAGCAATCAGCCCCAGCATTTT. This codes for CASSLQGSNQPQHF.

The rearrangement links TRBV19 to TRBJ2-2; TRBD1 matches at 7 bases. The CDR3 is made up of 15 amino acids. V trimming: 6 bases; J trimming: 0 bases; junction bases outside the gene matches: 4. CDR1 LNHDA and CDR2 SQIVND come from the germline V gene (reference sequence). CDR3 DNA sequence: TGTGCCAGTAGCCCCGGGACAGCGAACACCGGGGAGCTGTTTTTT. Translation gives CASSPGTANTGELFF.

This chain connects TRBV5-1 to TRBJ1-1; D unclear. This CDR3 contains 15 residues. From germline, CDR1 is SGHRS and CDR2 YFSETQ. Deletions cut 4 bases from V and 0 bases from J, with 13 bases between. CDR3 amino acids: CASSPSSRVNTEAFF. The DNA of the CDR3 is TGCGCCAGCAGCCCATCCAGCCGGGTGAACACTGAAGCTTTCTTT. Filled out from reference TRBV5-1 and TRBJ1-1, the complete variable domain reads KAGVTQTPRYLIKTRGQQVTLSCSPISGHRSVSWYQQTPGQGLQFLFEYFSETQRNKGNFPGRFSGRQFSNSRSEMNVSTLELGDSALYLCASSPSSRVNTEAFFGQGTRLTVV.

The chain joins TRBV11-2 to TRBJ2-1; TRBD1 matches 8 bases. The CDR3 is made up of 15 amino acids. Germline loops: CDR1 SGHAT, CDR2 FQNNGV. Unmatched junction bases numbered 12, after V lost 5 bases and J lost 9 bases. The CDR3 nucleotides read TGTGCCAGCAGCCCAGCAGGGGGCGGATTAGGTGAGCAGTTCTTC. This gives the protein CASSPAGGGLGEQFF.

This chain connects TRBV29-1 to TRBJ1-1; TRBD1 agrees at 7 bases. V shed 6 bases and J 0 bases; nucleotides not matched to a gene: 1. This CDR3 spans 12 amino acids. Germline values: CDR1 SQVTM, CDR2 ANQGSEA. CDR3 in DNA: TGCAGCGTAGGACAGGTGAACACTGAAGCTTTCTTT. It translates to CSVGQVNTEAFF.

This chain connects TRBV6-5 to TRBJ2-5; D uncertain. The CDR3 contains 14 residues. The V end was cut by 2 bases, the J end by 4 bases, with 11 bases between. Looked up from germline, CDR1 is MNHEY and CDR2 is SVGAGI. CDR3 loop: CASSYDWASETQYF. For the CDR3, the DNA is TGTGCCAGCAGTTACGATTGGGCGTCAGAGACCCAGTACTTC.

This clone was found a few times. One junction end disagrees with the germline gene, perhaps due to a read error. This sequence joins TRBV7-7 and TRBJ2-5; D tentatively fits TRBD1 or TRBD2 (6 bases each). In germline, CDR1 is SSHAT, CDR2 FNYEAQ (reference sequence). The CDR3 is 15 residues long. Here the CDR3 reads CASSLDHRRGETQYF. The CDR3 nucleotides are TGTGCTAGCAGCTTAGATCACAGGAGGGGGGAGACCCAGTACTTC.

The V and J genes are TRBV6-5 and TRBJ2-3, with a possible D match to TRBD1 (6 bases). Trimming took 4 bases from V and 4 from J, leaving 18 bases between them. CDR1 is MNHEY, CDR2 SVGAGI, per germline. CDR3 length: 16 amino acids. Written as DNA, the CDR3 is TGTGCCAGCAGTTTACGGGACACTCGGTCAGCAGATACGCAGTATTTT. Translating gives CASSLRDTRSADTQYF.

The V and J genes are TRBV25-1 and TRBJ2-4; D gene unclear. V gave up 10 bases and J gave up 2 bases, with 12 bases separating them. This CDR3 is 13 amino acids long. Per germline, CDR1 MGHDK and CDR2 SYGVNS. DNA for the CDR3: TGTGCCACAGCACAATGGCCCAAAAACATTCAGTACTTC. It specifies CATAQWPKNIQYF.